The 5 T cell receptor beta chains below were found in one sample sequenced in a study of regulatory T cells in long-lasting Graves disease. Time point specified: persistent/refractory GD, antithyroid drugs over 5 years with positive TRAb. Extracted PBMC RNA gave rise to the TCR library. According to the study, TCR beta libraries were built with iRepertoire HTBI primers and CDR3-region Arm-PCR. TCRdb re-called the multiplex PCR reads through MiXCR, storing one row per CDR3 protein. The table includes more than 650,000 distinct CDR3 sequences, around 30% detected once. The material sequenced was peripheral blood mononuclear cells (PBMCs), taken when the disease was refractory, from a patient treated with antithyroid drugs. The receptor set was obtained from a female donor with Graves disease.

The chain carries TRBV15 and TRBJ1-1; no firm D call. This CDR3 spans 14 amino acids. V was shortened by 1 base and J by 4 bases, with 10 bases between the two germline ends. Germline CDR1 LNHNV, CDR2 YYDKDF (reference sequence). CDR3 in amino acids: CATSRAGAPTEAFF. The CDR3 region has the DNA TGTGCCACCAGCAGAGCCGGCGCGCCCACTGAAGCTTTCTTT.

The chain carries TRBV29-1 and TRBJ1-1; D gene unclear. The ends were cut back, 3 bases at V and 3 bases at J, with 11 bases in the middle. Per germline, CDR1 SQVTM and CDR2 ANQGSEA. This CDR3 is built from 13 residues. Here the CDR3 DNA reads TGCAGCGTTGATGCCACAGTTGACACTGAAGCTTTCTTT. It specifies CSVDATVDTEAFF.

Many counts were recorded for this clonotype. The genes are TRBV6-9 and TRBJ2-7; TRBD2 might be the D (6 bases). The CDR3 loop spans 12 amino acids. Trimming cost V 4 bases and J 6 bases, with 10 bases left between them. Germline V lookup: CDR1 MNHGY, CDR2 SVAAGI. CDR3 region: CASSSMGGEQYF. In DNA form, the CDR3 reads TGTGCCAGCAGTTCCATGGGGGGCGAGCAGTACTTC.

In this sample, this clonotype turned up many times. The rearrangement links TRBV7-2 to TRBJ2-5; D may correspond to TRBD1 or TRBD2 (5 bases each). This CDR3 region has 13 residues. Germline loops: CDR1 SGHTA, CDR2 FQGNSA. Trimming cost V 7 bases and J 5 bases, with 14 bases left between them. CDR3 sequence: CASTLRGDETQYF. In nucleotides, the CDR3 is TGTGCCAGCACCCTTCGGGGCGATGAGACCCAGTACTTC.

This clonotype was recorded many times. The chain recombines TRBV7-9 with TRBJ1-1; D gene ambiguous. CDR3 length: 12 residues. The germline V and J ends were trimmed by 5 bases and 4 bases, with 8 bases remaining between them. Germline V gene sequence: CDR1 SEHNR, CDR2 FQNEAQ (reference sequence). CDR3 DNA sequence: TGTGCCAGCAGCCTGGCCGGCACTGAAGCTTTCTTT. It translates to CASSLAGTEAFF. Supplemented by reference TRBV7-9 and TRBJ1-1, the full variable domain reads DTGVSQNPRHKITKRGQNVTFRCDPISEHNRLYWYRQTLGQGPEFLTYFQNEAQLEKSRLLSDRFSAERPKGSFSTLEIQRTEQGDSAMYLCASSLAGTEAFFGQGTRLTVV.